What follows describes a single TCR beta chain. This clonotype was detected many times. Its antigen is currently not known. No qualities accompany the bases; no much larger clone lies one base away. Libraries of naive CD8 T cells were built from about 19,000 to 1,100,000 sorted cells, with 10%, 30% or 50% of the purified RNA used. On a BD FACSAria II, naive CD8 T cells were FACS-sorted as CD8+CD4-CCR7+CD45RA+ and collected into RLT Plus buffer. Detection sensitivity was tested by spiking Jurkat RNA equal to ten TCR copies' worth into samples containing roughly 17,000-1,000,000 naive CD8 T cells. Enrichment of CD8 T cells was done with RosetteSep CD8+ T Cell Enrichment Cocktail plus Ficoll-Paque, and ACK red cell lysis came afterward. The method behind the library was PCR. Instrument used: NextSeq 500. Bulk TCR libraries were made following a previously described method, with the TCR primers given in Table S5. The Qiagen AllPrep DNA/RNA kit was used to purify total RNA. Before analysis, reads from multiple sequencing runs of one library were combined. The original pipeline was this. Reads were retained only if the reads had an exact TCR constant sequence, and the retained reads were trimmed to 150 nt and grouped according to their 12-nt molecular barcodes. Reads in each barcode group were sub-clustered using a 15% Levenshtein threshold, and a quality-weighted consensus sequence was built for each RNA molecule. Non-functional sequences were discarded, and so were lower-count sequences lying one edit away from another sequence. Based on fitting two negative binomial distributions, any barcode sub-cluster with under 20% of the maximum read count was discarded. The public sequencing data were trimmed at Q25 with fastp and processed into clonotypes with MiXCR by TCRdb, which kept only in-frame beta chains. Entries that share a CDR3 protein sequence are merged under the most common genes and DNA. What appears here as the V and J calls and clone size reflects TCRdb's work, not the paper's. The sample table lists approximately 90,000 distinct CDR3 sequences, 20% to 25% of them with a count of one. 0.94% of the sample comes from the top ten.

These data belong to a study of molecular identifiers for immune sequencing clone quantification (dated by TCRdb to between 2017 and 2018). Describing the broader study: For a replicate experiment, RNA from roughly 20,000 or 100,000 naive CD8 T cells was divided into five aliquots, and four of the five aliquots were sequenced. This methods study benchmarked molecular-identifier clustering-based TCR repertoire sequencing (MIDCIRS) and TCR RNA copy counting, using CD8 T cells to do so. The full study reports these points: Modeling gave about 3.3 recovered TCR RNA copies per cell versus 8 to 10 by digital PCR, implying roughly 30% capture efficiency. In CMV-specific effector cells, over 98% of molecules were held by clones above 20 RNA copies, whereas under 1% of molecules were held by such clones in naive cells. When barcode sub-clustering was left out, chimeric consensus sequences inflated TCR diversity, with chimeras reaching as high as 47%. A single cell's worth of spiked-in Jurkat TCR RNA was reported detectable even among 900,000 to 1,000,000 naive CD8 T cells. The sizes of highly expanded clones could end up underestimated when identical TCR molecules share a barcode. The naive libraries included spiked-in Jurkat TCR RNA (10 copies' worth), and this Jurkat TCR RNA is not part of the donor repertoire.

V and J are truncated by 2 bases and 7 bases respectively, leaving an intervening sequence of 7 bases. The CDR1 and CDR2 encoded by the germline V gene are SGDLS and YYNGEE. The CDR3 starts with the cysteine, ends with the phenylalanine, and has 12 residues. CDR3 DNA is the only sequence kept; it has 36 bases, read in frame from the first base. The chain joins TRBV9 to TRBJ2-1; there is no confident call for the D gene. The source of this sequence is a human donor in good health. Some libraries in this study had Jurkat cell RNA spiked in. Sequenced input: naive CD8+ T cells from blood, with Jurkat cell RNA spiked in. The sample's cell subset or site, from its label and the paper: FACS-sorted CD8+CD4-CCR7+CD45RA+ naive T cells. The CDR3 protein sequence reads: CASSVNDNEQFF. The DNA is TGTGCCAGCAGCGTGAACGATAATGAGCAGTTCTTC.